A selection of T cell receptor beta chains follows, all from one sample in a study of shared clonotypes between healthy human individuals. Data came from immunoSEQ multiplex PCR; TCRdb stores just in-frame clones and leaves some out. The sample has some 740,000 clones; 90% to 95% are singletons. Sample: naive CD8+ T cells sorted from blood. These receptors were collected from a man aged 25-40 years in good health. Both conserved end residues are part of each CDR3. A D gene is named only where the DNA matches it firmly. Clone size is given for some rows only: seen once, a few or many times, or a class if the clone is expanded.

J,V,size,D,DNA,CDR3
TRBJ1-5,TRBV28,.,.,TGTGATGCTGGAGAGGACAGCAGAGATCAGCCCCAGCATTTT,CDAGEDSRDQPQHF
TRBJ2-1,TRBV7-7,.,.,TGTGCTAGCAGCTTAGGGGCGGGTAGAGTTGCCAATGAGCAGTTCTTC,CASSLGAGRVANEQFF
TRBJ2-5,TRBV6-6,.,.,TGTGCCAGCAGTTACGGTGGGAAGACCCAGTACTTC,CASSYGGKTQYF
TRBJ2-3,TRBV7-9,.,TRBD1,TGTGCCAGCAGCTTAGCACCTCTCCGGGACAGAATTTCAGATACGCAGTATTTT,CASSLAPLRDRISDTQYF
TRBJ2-7,TRBV10-2,.,.,TGCGCCAGCAGTGTGGGGTCCTACGAGCAGTACTTC,CASSVGSYEQYF
TRBJ2-3,TRBV13,.,.,TGTGCCAGCAGCTTAGGGATGGGAGATACGCAGTATTTT,CASSLGMGDTQYF
TRBJ1-1,TRBV4-1,.,.,TGCGCCAGCAGCCTACAGCTAATGAACACTGAAGCTTTCTTT,CASSLQLMNTEAFF
TRBJ2-2,TRBV5-1,.,TRBD2,TGCGCCAGCAGCCCCCGGAGCGGGAGTCCCGGGGAGCTGTTTTTT,CASSPRSGSPGELFF
TRBJ2-1,TRBV11-2,.,.,TGTGCCAGCAGCTTAGCTAATACGGGACTCTATTACAATGAGCAGTTCTTC,CASSLANTGLYYNEQFF
TRBJ2-1,TRBV5-1,once,TRBD2,TGCGCCAGCAGCTTGTGGGCTAGCGGGAGTAATGAGCAGTTCTTC,CASSLWASGSNEQFF
TRBJ1-2,TRBV6-1,once,.,TGTGCCAGCAGTGAAGGTCAGGCCCTCCATGGCTACACCTTC,CASSEGQALHGYTF
TRBJ2-7,TRBV28,few,TRBD1,TGTGCCAGCAGGAGGACAGGTGCCACCTACGAGCAGTACTTC,CASRRTGATYEQYF
TRBJ2-5,TRBV6-5,.,TRBD1,TGTGCCAGCAGAGCCCAGGGTGGACAGGTAGACTTC,CASRAQGGQVDF
TRBJ2-1,TRBV15,.,.,TGTGCCACCAGCAGAGATCGAGGGAGCGATGAGCAGTTCTTC,CATSRDRGSDEQFF
TRBJ1-1,TRBV27,.,.,TGTGCCAGCAGTTTATTTGCGGGGAACACTGAAGCTTTCTTT,CASSLFAGNTEAFF
TRBJ2-7,TRBV11-2,few,.,TGTGCCAGCAGCAGCTTTTACGAGCAGTACTTC,CASSSFYEQYF
TRBJ2-2,TRBV2,.,.,TGTGCCAGCAGTGAAGCGCTTCAGGTGGCCGGGGAGCTGTTTTTT,CASSEALQVAGELFF
TRBJ2-7,TRBV7-9,.,.,TGTGCCAGCAGCTTATCACCAGGGACTTTCTACGAGCAGTACTTC,CASSLSPGTFYEQYF
TRBJ2-3,TRBV4-1,.,TRBD2,TGCGCCAGCAGCCAAGAGCCAACCGGGACTAGAGATACGCAGTATTTT,CASSQEPTGTRDTQYF
TRBJ2-7,TRBV5-1,.,.,TGCGCCAGCAGCTTGTACGGGTCAAACGAGCAGTACTTC,CASSLYGSNEQYF
TRBJ2-3,TRBV7-8,.,.,TGTGCCAGCAGTATTTACAGCGACAGGAGCACAGATACGCAGTATTTT,CASSIYSDRSTDTQYF
TRBJ2-1,TRBV6-5,.,.,TGTGCCAGCAGTTACTCATTATACAATGAGCAGTTCTTC,CASSYSLYNEQFF
TRBJ2-7,TRBV7-8,.,.,TGTGCCAGCAGCCCCCCGGACAGTTCCTACGAGCAGTACTTC,CASSPPDSSYEQYF
TRBJ2-7,TRBV18,.,.,TGTGCCAGCTCACCAAGGTTGGGCAGGATCTACGAGCAGTACTTC,CASSPRLGRIYEQYF
TRBJ1-2,TRBV2,once,.,TGTGCCAGCGGGGGTCCCGTTGAGTACACCTTC,CASGGPVEYTF
TRBJ2-1,TRBV9,.,.,TGTGCCAGCAGCGTAGCCGGGGTGGCCAACGATGAGCAGTTCTTC,CASSVAGVANDEQFF
TRBJ1-1,TRBV6-1,once,.,TGTGCCAGCAGTGGGGACGGGTTCCAAGAAGCTTTCTTT,CASSGDGFQEAFF
TRBJ2-7,TRBV7-9,.,.,TGTGCCAGCAGCTCGAGGTACGAGCAGTACTTC,CASSSRYEQYF
TRBJ1-1,TRBV27,.,.,TGTGCCAGCAGTTTAATTGGGGCGCCGCACACTGAAGCTTTCTTT,CASSLIGAPHTEAFF
TRBJ2-5,TRBV29-1,.,TRBD1,TGCAGCGCCTGCACAGGGGGCTCGGGGGAGACCCAGTACTTC,CSACTGGSGETQYF
TRBJ1-1,TRBV2,.,.,TGTGCCAGCAGAGGACGGTCCCAGGCTTTCTTT,CASRGRSQAFF
TRBJ1-1,TRBV5-1,.,.,TGCGCCAGCAGGGAGGGGTCCACTGAAGCTTTCTTT,CASREGSTEAFF
TRBJ2-1,TRBV29-1,.,.,TGCAGCGTTGAACACGGGAGTGGGCCCAATGAGCAGTTCTTC,CSVEHGSGPNEQFF
TRBJ1-1,TRBV27,once,.,TGTGCCAGCATCTCAGACACTGAAGCTTTCTTT,CASISDTEAFF
TRBJ2-1,TRBV27,.,TRBD2,TGTGCCAGCAGTTTATCGCCCCCTCTAGCGGGGCCCTACAATGAGCAGTTCTTC,CASSLSPPLAGPYNEQFF
TRBJ2-1,TRBV4-1,.,TRBD2,TGCGCCAGCAGCCAAGAGGGACTAGAAGAAGGTGAGCAGTTCTTC,CASSQEGLEEGEQFF
TRBJ2-2,TRBV4-1,.,.,TGCGCCAGCAGCCTAAAAAACGGGGAGCTGTTTTTT,CASSLKNGELFF
TRBJ2-7,TRBV29-1,.,.,TGCAGCGTTGAACGGGACAAGCCTTACGAGCAGTACTTC,CSVERDKPYEQYF
TRBJ1-1,TRBV18,.,TRBD1,TGTGCCAGCTCACCATGGGGGACAGGGGGTAACACTGAAGCTTTCTTT,CASSPWGTGGNTEAFF
TRBJ2-5,TRBV9,.,TRBD2,TGTGCCAGCAGCGTCAGACTAGCGGGTCCCCTGGGCACCCAGTACTTC,CASSVRLAGPLGTQYF
TRBJ2-2,TRBV5-1,.,.,TGCGCCAGCAGCTTGCACGGCCCTAACACCGGGGAGCTGTTTTTT,CASSLHGPNTGELFF
TRBJ2-5,TRBV28,.,TRBD1,TGTGCCAGCAGCCTACCCCCCGGACAGGGAGAGACCCAGTACTTC,CASSLPPGQGETQYF
TRBJ2-3,TRBV7-9,.,.,TGTGCCAGCAGCCCCATATGGGGCAGGGAAAGCACAGATACGCAGTATTTT,CASSPIWGRESTDTQYF
TRBJ1-1,TRBV4-3,.,.,TGCGCCAGCAGCCCAGGACAGAACACTGAAGCTTTCTTT,CASSPGQNTEAFF
TRBJ2-1,TRBV7-9,few,.,TGTGCCAGCAGCTTAGAGGGTGATGAGCAGTTCTTC,CASSLEGDEQFF
TRBJ2-2,TRBV9,.,.,TGTGCCAGCAGCCCCCGTAACAGGGGACTCACCGGGGAGCTGTTTTTT,CASSPRNRGLTGELFF
TRBJ2-1,TRBV7-6,.,.,TGTGCCAGCAGCCCGGGACCTATCGAGGGCTCCTACAATGAGCAGTTCTTC,CASSPGPIEGSYNEQFF
TRBJ2-7,TRBV27,.,TRBD2,TGTGCCAGCAGTTTTATAGCGGGAGGGAACGAGCAGTACTTC,CASSFIAGGNEQYF